These 27 T cell receptor beta chains were sequenced from one sample in a study of neurological immune-mediated disorders (dated by TCRdb to between 2018 and 2021). The library came from 5' RACE. Sequencing instrument: Illumina HiSeq 2500. TCRdb reprocessing: public reads trimmed at Q25 with fastp, clones called with MiXCR, in-frame beta chains kept. Rows merge per CDR3 protein into single entries with the most common DNA and genes. Present in this sample are about 120,000 distinct CDR3 sequences, about 3.2% of which were seen just once. The ten largest clones add up to around 1.4% of the sample. What was sequenced was PBMCs. These receptors all come from a woman in her twenties or thirties with multiple sclerosis.

This clonotype was picked up many times. V and J are TRBV7-8 and TRBJ1-3; no reliable D call. Germline CDR1 reads SGHVS; CDR2 reads FQNEAQ. The CDR3 loop spans 15 amino acids. Between the trimmed V and J ends, which lost 1 base and 4 bases, there was a span of 11 bases. In nucleotides, the CDR3 is TGTGCCAGCAGCTTAGGACTCAGCTCCGGAAACACCATATATTTT. Amino acid sequence: CASSLGLSSGNTIYF.

There are many counts of this clonotype. The gene calls are TRBV5-1 and TRBJ2-5; possible D gene TRBD2, 5 bases. Germline-derived CDR1 and CDR2 are SGHRS and YFSETQ. The CDR3 consists of 14 residues. V lost 2 bases to trimming and J lost 5 bases, with 13 bases between them. DNA of the CDR3: TGCGCCAGCAGCTTAGGACGGGGAAGGGAGACCCAGTACTTC. Translating gives CASSLGRGRETQYF.

The V call is TRBV18, the J call TRBJ2-1; the D gene is possibly TRBD1 (7 bases). The V gene's germline CDR1 is KGHSH and CDR2 LQKENI. This CDR3 is built from 20 residues. The germline V and J ends were trimmed by 2 bases and 1 base, with 24 bases remaining between them. The CDR3: CASSPYGGDRTFGSYNEQFF. The CDR3 DNA sequence: TGTGCCAGCTCACCATATGGAGGGGACAGAACATTCGGATCCTACAATGAGCAGTTCTTC.

This clonotype was counted many times. This chain joins TRBV12-3 or TRBV12-4 and TRBJ1-1; a weak D match, TRBD1 (5 bases). Trimming left V 3 bases short and J 7 bases short, with 21 bases between. The CDR3 totals 16 residues. CDR3 loop: CASSFGTEALAGEAFF. CDR3 coding DNA: TGTGCCAGCAGTTTCGGGACGGAAGCCTTAGCAGGTGAAGCTTTCTTT.

Ten or more counts support this clonotype. The gene calls are TRBV5-1 and TRBJ2-1; 8 bases are a match to TRBD2. There are 16 residues in the CDR3. Germline loops: CDR1 SGHRS, CDR2 YFSETQ. J lost 4 bases, V lost 0 bases, and 6 bases had no gene match. Written as DNA, the CDR3 is TGCGCCAGCAGCTTGGCCGGGAGGGACTTTTACAATGAGCAGTTCTTC. Protein product: CASSLAGRDFYNEQFF.

This clonotype was found many times. The J gene is TRBJ2-1, the V gene TRBV24-1, with TRBD2 identical over 8 bases. The CDR3 runs 14 residues. V shed 4 bases and J 5 bases; nucleotides not matched to a gene: 3. Germline CDR1 is KGHDR and CDR2 is SFDVKD. CDR3 region: CATSEGTSNNEQFF. In DNA, the CDR3 is TGTGCCACCAGTGAAGGGACTAGTAACAATGAGCAGTTCTTC.

The table lists this clonotype with a few counts. The V call is TRBV11-2, the J call TRBJ2-7; D may correspond to TRBD1 or TRBD2 (5 bases each). V lost 5 bases to trimming and J lost 1 base, with 15 bases between them. The CDR3 spans 15 residues. Germline CDR1 reads SGHAT; CDR2 reads FQNNGV. Written as DNA, the CDR3 is TGTGCCAGCAGCCACCCGGGGTGGGGGTCCTACGAGCAGTACTTC. It translates to CASSHPGWGSYEQYF.

This clonotype was detected many times. The gene calls are TRBV20-1 and TRBJ1-1; D may be TRBD1 (5 bases). Germline lookup yields CDR1 DFQATT and CDR2 SNEGSKA (reference sequence). The CDR3 runs to 14 residues. V lost 0 bases, J lost 6 bases, and 14 bases lay in between. This CDR3 reads CSARDGGGGPEAFF. The CDR3 nucleotides read TGCAGTGCTAGAGATGGGGGGGGAGGTCCTGAAGCTTTCTTT.

This clonotype appeared many times. The CDR3 region is CASTPGGEQFF. The CDR3 bases are TGTGCCAGCACCCCGGGAGGAGAGCAGTTCTTC. This chain links TRBV12-3 or TRBV12-4 with TRBJ2-1; 7 bases align to TRBD2. The CDR3 has 11 residues. V was pared by 7 bases and J by 10 bases, with 4 bases of the junction left unmatched.

This clonotype appeared many times. The DNA for the CDR3 is TGCGCCTCCTCAGACAGTCTGAACACTGAAGCTTTCTTT. Encoded protein: CASSDSLNTEAFF. The chain joins TRBV5-1 to TRBJ1-1; the D gene is possibly TRBD1 (5 bases). Per germline, CDR1 SGHRS and CDR2 YFSETQ. This CDR3 has 13 amino acids. The ends were cut back, 10 bases at V and 0 bases at J, with 13 bases in the middle. The full variable domain, in which reference TRBV5-1 and TRBJ1-1 provide the parts outside the CDR3, is KAGVTQTPRYLIKTRGQQVTLSCSPISGHRSVSWYQQTPGQGLQFLFEYFSETQRNKGNFPGRFSGRQFSNSRSEMNVSTLELGDSALYLCASSDSLNTEAFFGQGTRLTVV.

This clonotype was detected many times. The V call is TRBV3-1, the J call TRBJ2-5; 7 bases fit TRBD2. The CDR3 runs 16 residues. Germline V lookup: CDR1 LGHDT, CDR2 YNNKEL (reference sequence). Unmatched junction bases numbered 12, after V lost 3 bases and J lost 5 bases. The CDR3: CASSHPGRTGRETQYF. Here the CDR3 DNA reads TGTGCCAGCAGCCATCCCGGGAGGACGGGTAGGGAGACCCAGTACTTC.

In this sample, this clonotype turned up many times. The rearrangement links TRBV12-3 or TRBV12-4 to TRBJ1-1, with D possibly TRBD1 on 5 matching bases. The CDR3 is 15 amino acids. V was clipped by 1 base and J by 4 bases, with 13 bases between them. CDR3 DNA sequence: TGTGCCAGCAGTTTAGGATCCGACAGACCCACTGAAGCTTTCTTT. It translates to CASSLGSDRPTEAFF.

By share of the sample, this clonotype is medium-sized. CDR3 coding DNA: TGTGCCAGCAGTGAGGCTAGCGGGAGTGCGGATGAGCAGTTCTTC. Translated: CASSEASGSADEQFF. The V gene is TRBV6-4, the J gene TRBJ2-1, with TRBD2 identical over 10 bases. J was trimmed by 8 bases and V by 3 bases; bases with no gene match: 7. Germline V gives CDR1 MRHNA, CDR2 SNTAGT. The CDR3 totals 15 residues.

This clonotype was recorded many times. V usage is TRBV12-3 or TRBV12-4 and J usage is TRBJ1-5; 8 bases are shared with TRBD1. J was trimmed by 8 bases and V by 2 bases; bases with no gene match: 5. The CDR3 has 14 residues. CDR3 sequence reads: CASSLSGGWEPQHF. CDR3 coding DNA: TGTGCCAGCAGTTTATCAGGGGGCTGGGAGCCCCAGCATTTT.

This clonotype was seen repeatedly, ten times or more. The rearrangement links TRBV13 to TRBJ2-5, with 7 bases aligning to TRBD1. With V trimmed by 7 bases and J by 4 bases, 3 bases remained unmatched. Germline V gene data show CDR1 as PRHDT and CDR2 as FYEKMQ (reference sequence). The CDR3 totals 12 residues. The CDR3 sequence is CASTQGRETQYF. The CDR3 DNA reads as TGTGCCAGCACACAGGGGAGAGAGACCCAGTACTTC.

At least ten counts were recorded for this clonotype. This chain uses TRBV5-6 with TRBJ2-1; D gene ambiguous. The germline V and J ends were trimmed by 2 bases and 6 bases, with 12 bases remaining between them. Germline CDR1 SGHDT, CDR2 YYEEEE. The CDR3 is 14 residues long. The CDR3 loop is CASSFTGPSNEQFF. The CDR3 DNA sequence: TGTGCCAGCAGCTTTACCGGACCCTCCAATGAGCAGTTCTTC.

The chain employs TRBV20-1 and TRBJ1-1; possibly TRBD1 for D (6 bases). V shed 6 bases and J shed 7 bases, with 12 bases lying between them. Germline V CDR1 and CDR2: DFQATT, SNEGSKA (reference sequence). CDR3 length: 11 residues. DNA for the CDR3: TGCAGTGCCCCGGACAGCGGTGAAGCTTTCTTT. Amino acids: CSAPDSGEAFF.

The chain uses TRBV11-2 and TRBJ2-5; TRBD1 aligns across 7 bases. This CDR3 has 14 residues. CDR1 and CDR2 from the germline V gene are SGHAT and FQNNGV. V gave up 2 bases and J gave up 2 bases; unmatched junction bases: 2. The CDR3 protein is CASSLSGQQETQYF. CDR3 coding DNA: TGTGCCAGCAGCTTATCGGGACAGCAAGAGACCCAGTACTTC.

This clonotype showed up many times. This CDR3 reads CASSLSGAGGPGNEQFF. For the CDR3, the DNA is TGTGCCAGCAGCTTAAGCGGGGCGGGAGGGCCTGGCAATGAGCAGTTCTTC. The chain employs TRBV7-6 and TRBJ2-1; 9 bases are shared with TRBD2. The CDR3 contains 17 residues. Germline-derived CDR1 and CDR2 are SGHVS and FNYEAQ. V gave up 2 bases and J gave up 6 bases; unmatched junction bases: 11.

Ten or more counts support this clonotype. J is TRBJ1-2 and V is TRBV5-1; 9 bases line up with TRBD1. The length of the CDR3 is 16 residues. The junction had 10 bases not matched to a gene; V was cut back by 4 bases and J by 3 bases. CDR1 is SGHRS and CDR2 is YFSETQ in the germline V gene. The CDR3 DNA follows: TGCGCCAGCAGCGGGACAGGGCCGATGGACTACTATGGCTACACCTTC. The encoded protein is CASSGTGPMDYYGYTF. Variable domain in full (rest from reference TRBV5-1 and TRBJ1-2): KAGVTQTPRYLIKTRGQQVTLSCSPISGHRSVSWYQQTPGQGLQFLFEYFSETQRNKGNFPGRFSGRQFSNSRSEMNVSTLELGDSALYLCASSGTGPMDYYGYTFGSGTRLTVV.

In the case of this clonotype: A much larger clonotype is one base distant, so this may be a read error. This chain links TRBV7-9 with TRBJ2-4; the D is unclear. Looked up from germline, CDR1 is SEHNR and CDR2 is FQNEAQ (reference sequence). This CDR3 has 13 residues. With 5 bases removed from V and 10 bases from J, the gap between germline ends came to 15 bases. CDR3 region: CASSLKREEIQYF. In nucleotides, the CDR3 is TGTGCCAGCAGCCTCAAGCGCGAGGAAATTCAGTACTTC. Filled out from reference TRBV7-9 and TRBJ2-4, the complete variable domain reads DTGVSQNPRHKITKRGQNVTFRCDPISEHNRLYWYRQTLGQGPEFLTYFQNEAQLEKSRLLSDRFSAERPKGSFSTLEIQRTEQGDSAMYLCASSLKREEIQYFGAGTRLSVL.

This clonotype showed up just a few times. This chain links TRBV2 with TRBJ2-3; tentatively, D is TRBD2 (5 bases). Trimming stripped 1 base from V and 0 bases from J, with 11 bases between. The length of the CDR3 is 16 residues. CDR1 is SNHLY, CDR2 FYNNEI, per germline. The CDR3 coding sequence is TGTGCCAGCAGTGAAGGGACGGGGATGAGCACAGATACGCAGTATTTT. Translating it yields CASSEGTGMSTDTQYF.

This clonotype was counted at least ten times. This chain connects TRBV20-1 to TRBJ1-2; no firm D call. CDR1 DFQATT and CDR2 SNEGSKA come from the germline V gene (reference sequence). V was shortened by 3 bases and J by 6 bases, with 11 bases between the two germline ends. The CDR3 is made up of 12 amino acids. The CDR3 sequence is CSASDRGNGYTF. DNA of the CDR3: TGCAGTGCTAGTGACCGGGGAAATGGCTACACCTTC.

The table lists this clonotype with many counts. The chain joins TRBV20-1 to TRBJ2-1; D is tentatively TRBD1 or TRBD2 (5 bases each). The CDR3 spans 13 residues. Germline-derived CDR1 and CDR2 are DFQATT and SNEGSKA (reference sequence). Trimming removed 3 bases from V and 4 bases from J, with 10 bases in between. CDR3 amino acids: CSARGTQYNEQFF. The CDR3 DNA reads as TGCAGTGCTAGGGGGACGCAATACAATGAGCAGTTCTTC.

This clonotype was counted at least ten times. The chain carries TRBV20-1 and TRBJ1-1; the D is unclear. Germline V gene sequence: CDR1 DFQATT, CDR2 SNEGSKA (reference sequence). With 4 bases removed from V and 3 bases from J, the gap between germline ends came to 6 bases. This CDR3 spans 11 amino acids. The CDR3 is CSATDYTEAFF. The CDR3 nucleotides read TGCAGTGCTACTGACTACACTGAAGCTTTCTTT.

This clonotype showed up many times. This sequence joins TRBV7-9 and TRBJ2-2, with 7 bases aligning to TRBD1. Losses at the gene ends were 5 bases for V and 0 bases for J; bases not matched to a gene: 6. CDR3 length: 16 amino acids. CDR1 SEHNR and CDR2 FQNEAQ come from the germline V gene (reference sequence). The CDR3 DNA reads as TGTGCCAGCAGCCCGAGACAGGGAACGAACACCGGGGAGCTGTTTTTT. This translates into CASSPRQGTNTGELFF.

This clonotype was seen many times. The chain is built from TRBV25-1 and TRBJ2-5; D is unresolved. V was pared by 7 bases and J by 3 bases, with 15 bases between. The CDR3 covers 14 residues. Germline loops: CDR1 MGHDK, CDR2 SYGVNS. Here the CDR3 reads CASKGAHEKETQYF. The CDR3 bases are TGTGCCAGCAAGGGCGCGCACGAGAAAGAGACCCAGTACTTC.